Each of the 6 T cell receptor beta chains below was sequenced from the same sample in a study of monozygotic twins with inflammatory bowel disease. TCRdb re-called the 5' RACE reads; one entry per CDR3 protein, DNA not given. Its listing shows approximately 400,000 distinct CDR3 sequences. What was sequenced was blood. These receptors were taken from a human donor with ulcerative colitis or Crohn's disease, or a healthy co-twin of an affected twin (not recorded which).

CDR3 sequence: CASSLRQGVDNEQFF. The rearrangement uses TRBV9 and TRBJ2-1; checking the TCRdb D call of TRBD1 is not possible without DNA. This CDR3 is 15 amino acids long. CDR1 is SGDLS, CDR2 YYNGEE, per germline. Based on the CDR3 plus reference TRBV9 and TRBJ2-1, the full variable domain is DSGVTQTPKHLITATGQRVTLRCSPRSGDLSVYWYQQSLDQGLQFLIQYYNGEERAKGNILERFSAQQFPDLHSELNLSSLELGDSALYFCASSLRQGVDNEQFFGPGTRLTVL.

The chain is built from TRBV5-4 and TRBJ1-2; the D call of TRBD1 rests on TCRdb alone, since no DNA is present to check it. The length of the CDR3 is 16 residues. Per the germline V gene, CDR1 is SGHNT and CDR2 is YYREEE (reference sequence). CDR3 protein: CASSLAPTGGPRGYTF.

The V gene is TRBV5-1, the J gene TRBJ1-5. The CDR3 contains 13 residues. Germline values: CDR1 SGHRS, CDR2 YFSETQ. The CDR3 loop reads CASSTDGNQPQHF. The whole variable domain, filled in from reference TRBV5-1 and TRBJ1-5, reads KAGVTQTPRYLIKTRGQQVTLSCSPISGHRSVSWYQQTPGQGLQFLFEYFSETQRNKGNFPGRFSGRQFSNSRSEMNVSTLELGDSALYLCASSTDGNQPQHFGDGTRLSIL.

This sequence joins TRBV18 and TRBJ2-1; TCRdb's D gene call, TRBD2, goes unchecked for lack of DNA. This CDR3 comprises 17 residues. Germline CDR1 KGHSH, CDR2 LQKENI. The CDR3: CASSPPPTAGPYNEQFF.

Here the CDR3 reads CASSYNSGPDTQYF. The V gene is TRBV6-5, the J gene TRBJ2-3; TCRdb gives TRBD1 as the D gene, but with no DNA this cannot be confirmed. CDR3 length: 14 amino acids. Germline V gene sequence: CDR1 MNHEY, CDR2 SVGAGI.

This sequence joins TRBV12-3 or TRBV12-4 and TRBJ2-5; without DNA, the TCRdb call of TRBD1 cannot be checked. This CDR3 region has 14 residues. The chain's CDR3 is CASSLSGKWGDQYF.